The entry below describes one TCR beta chain. Its antigen is as yet unknown. Only in-frame clones appear in the TCRdb table, and some are missing; sequencing was by immunoSEQ multiplex PCR. The repertoire holds 95,000 to 150,000 clones, with 89% as singletons. The data originate from a study of cytomegalovirus exposure and HLA in healthy donors. Study summary: The approximately 120 validation repertoires were reported in a later analysis to have been generated on the same platform as the approximately 700 first-cohort repertoires. Findings of the study overall: Listed as cytomegalovirus-associated were 150 or so TCR beta chains. Reports described diagnosis of cytomegalovirus status by the classifier as highly specific and sensitive.

V lost 6 bases to trimming and J lost 3 bases, with 15 bases between them. This CDR3 is 14 amino acids long. The germline V gene encodes CDR1 SGHDT and CDR2 YYEEEE. V and J are TRBV5-6 and TRBJ1-1; D not resolved. The TCR sequence derives from a woman between 18 and 29 years old in good health and CMV-seronegative. The sequencing input was PBMCs. CDR3 in amino acids: CASTPSLAHTEAFF. In DNA, the CDR3 is TGTGCCAGCACCCCATCCCTAGCGCACACTGAAGCTTTCTTT.